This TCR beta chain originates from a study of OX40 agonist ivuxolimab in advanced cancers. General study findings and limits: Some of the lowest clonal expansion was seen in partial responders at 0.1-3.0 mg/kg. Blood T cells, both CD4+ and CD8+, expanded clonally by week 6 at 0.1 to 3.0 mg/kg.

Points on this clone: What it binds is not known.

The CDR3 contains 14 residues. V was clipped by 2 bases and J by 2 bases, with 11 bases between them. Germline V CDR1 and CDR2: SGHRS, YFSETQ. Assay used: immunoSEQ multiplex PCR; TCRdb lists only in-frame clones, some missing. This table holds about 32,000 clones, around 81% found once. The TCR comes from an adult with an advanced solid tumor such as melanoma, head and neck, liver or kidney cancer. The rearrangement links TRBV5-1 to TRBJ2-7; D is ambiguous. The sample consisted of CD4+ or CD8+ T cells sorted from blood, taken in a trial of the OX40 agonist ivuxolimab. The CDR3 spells CASSLPTPTYEQYF. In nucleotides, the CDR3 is TGCGCCAGCAGCTTACCGACACCTACCTACGAGCAGTACTTC.